These 2 T cell receptor beta chains share one sample of origin, sequenced in a study of prognosis after radiotherapy for stage I lung cancer. Genomic DNA was the source, and TCR beta CDR3 was amplified from it by two-round multiplex PCR. First-round PCR amplification was performed with primers specific to each TRBV and TRBJ gene. TCRdb redid the calling of the multiplex PCR reads with MiXCR, one entry per CDR3 protein. In the table there are about 14,000 distinct CDR3 sequences, around 30% of which are singletons. The sample here was PBMCs, taken before or after stereotactic body radiation therapy (not recorded which). Receptors originate from a donor over 45 with non-small cell lung cancer.

This clonotype was detected many times. V usage is TRBV6-1 and J usage is TRBJ1-5, with TRBD1 identical over 7 bases. CDR1 and CDR2 (germline): MNHNS, SASEGT. J was trimmed by 0 bases and V by 6 bases; bases with no gene match: 5. The CDR3 extends over 15 amino acids. CDR3 DNA sequence: TGTGCCAGCAGCTCACAGGGGTTTAGCAATCAGCCCCAGCATTTT. It is translated as CASSSQGFSNQPQHF.

The chain joins TRBV6-2 or TRBV6-3 to TRBJ1-5; D is possibly TRBD1 (6 bases). The V gene's germline CDR1 is MNHEY and CDR2 SVGEGT. This CDR3 region has 16 residues. V gave up 5 bases and J gave up 14 bases, with 28 bases separating them. The CDR3 region is CASSNRVSMNNQPKHF. As DNA, the CDR3 is TGTGCCAGCAGTAACAGGGTTTCTATGAACAATCAGCCAAAGCATTTT.